The source of this T cell receptor beta chain is a study of T cells in Graves' hyperthyroidism and ophthalmopathy (dated by TCRdb to about 2019). The study in broad terms: Peripheral blood was sampled at the time of initial diagnosis, prior to any treatment. To identify TCR V-J signatures that set the groups apart, the researchers used a discovery cohort of 100 patients, made up of around 40 with Graves' ophthalmopathy and about 60 with stable Graves' hyperthyroidism. An independent validation cohort of about 19 hyperthyroidism patients and 17 patients who later progressed to ophthalmopathy tested prospective prediction of ophthalmopathy. The 100 discovery patients were divided at random into training and test sets in a 7:3 ratio. Thyroid tissue and blood T-cell repertoires from several Graves' hyperthyroidism patients were also compared in the study. After sampling, hyperthyroidism patients received methimazole starting at 30 mg daily, and ophthalmopathy patients received high-dose intravenous methylprednisolone. The paper reports TCR Vbeta CDR3 sequencing of roughly 140 peripheral blood samples: 43 ophthalmopathy, fewer than 85 hyperthyroidism and some 17 progressor patients. General study outcomes and caveats: A 13 V-J signature model separated ophthalmopathy from stable hyperthyroidism, with around 91% sensitivity and 81% to 82% specificity in cross-validation and 80%/75% in testing. Most expanded thyroid clonotypes (frequency above 0.001) were also found in blood, which suggests that blood repertoires may mirror thyroid immune responses. Sample size was not statistically predetermined, and investigators were not blinded to group allocation. In validation, the model predicted progression to ophthalmopathy with 65% to 71% sensitivity and roughly 72% specificity, a median of about 6 months before onset.

Stable Graves' hyperthyroidism was defined as no progression to ophthalmopathy during 18 months of follow-up. Hyperthyroidism patients were newly diagnosed, with disease duration under 2 months, and aged 18 to 65 years. Exclusion was applied to patients with uncontrolled infections, other autoimmune diseases, pregnancy or lactation. Diagnoses were established on the basis of clinical symptoms, serum thyroxine and TRAb, thyroid ultrasound, and orbital computed tomography. PBMCs were isolated from approximately 10 ml of fresh peripheral blood by Ficoll-Paque density gradient centrifugation. Trizol reagent was used to extract total RNA, and RNA quality was then checked on an Agilent 2100 Bioanalyzer. TCR beta CDR3 regions were amplified from RNA transcripts. The first round of RT-PCR for the TCR CDR3 was performed with the HTBI primer set and the Qiagen OneStep RT-PCR kit. Libraries were constructed in a second round of multiplex PCR, after which size selection and purification were performed. The libraries were sequenced on an Illumina HiSeq2000 using paired-end 100 bp reads. Per the source publication's procedure: SOAPnuke was used to process the raw data, with reads discarded if the reads contained adapters or uncalled bases, had a mean Phred below 15, or lacked an exact constant-primer or identifier match. High-quality paired reads were merged with COPE v1.2.5, and unique nucleotide sequences were defined as clonotypes. MiTCR v1.1 was used to align clonotypes to the IMGT TRBV, TRBD and TRBJ reference segments. The analysis included only V-J combinations with a frequency above 0.0001, which together covered more than 98% of the repertoires. A TCS score was defined as the ratio of F50 (clonal expansion) to E x V (chaos), with BLOSUM62-based TCRdist applied between CDR3 peptides within each V-J. Welch's t-statistics and random forest reduced some 510 V-J features to about 13, which were used in a naive Bayes classifier (R e1071). TCRdb itself trimmed the public reads at Q25 with fastp, ran MiXCR and retained productive beta chains. Each record represents a unique CDR3 protein, reported with the most common genes and DNA among its rows. The V and J calls, along with clone size, are taken from TCRdb and not from the paper's own processing. This sample lists a few hundred thousand distinct CDR3 sequences; 15% to 20% were detected once. The ten largest clones represent under 55% of the sample.

CDR1 is given as MNHEY and CDR2 as SVGEGT, both from the germline V gene. Relative to germline, V is 2 bases shorter and J is 4 bases shorter, with 15 bases between their ends. The CDR3 spans 15 residues, from the cysteine through the phenylalanine. The only DNA kept is the CDR3, 45 bases in frame from the first base. This clonotype was counted between two and nine times. This receptor's antigen is unknown. No quality values exist for individual bases; no much larger clone is one base distant. The clonotype originates from a woman aged 45-65 years with Graves' hyperthyroidism. Sequencing was carried out using blood. This chain joins TRBV6-2 or TRBV6-3 to TRBJ2-7; D gene: possibly TRBD1, on 6 matching bases. The sequenced DNA is TGTGCCAGCAGTTACAGTTGGGGGCGTGGGTACGAGCAGTACTTC. It encodes CASSYSWGRGYEQYF.